This T cell receptor beta chain was retrieved from a study of cytomegalovirus exposure and HLA in healthy donors. Study-level results: In a later analysis, CMV-associated beta chains were mostly HLA-associated, it appeared. Presence/absence analyses treated sequencing depth as roughly uniform across donors. Fewer N-insertions than the roughly 670-donor mean were reportedly shown by an Asian-associated ancestry cluster in a later analysis.

As regards this clone: The antigen is undetermined.

The PCR had 60 Vbeta and 13 Jbeta primers. The protocol was immunoSEQ multiplex PCR, while the TCRdb copy is restricted to in-frame clones and leaves out a portion. The sample has some 200,000 clones; around 86% are singletons. This CDR3 is built from 12 residues. Germline CDR1 and CDR2: MNHEY and SMNVEV (reference sequence). V shed 7 bases and J shed 0 bases, with 7 bases lying between them. The clonotype was recovered from a woman between 18 and 30 years old in good health and CMV-seronegative. The gene calls are TRBV27 and TRBJ2-7; no definite D call. Sequenced material: PBMCs. The CDR3 nucleotides read TGTGCCAGCATGAGTGGCTCCTACGAGCAGTACTTC. This gives the protein CASMSGSYEQYF.